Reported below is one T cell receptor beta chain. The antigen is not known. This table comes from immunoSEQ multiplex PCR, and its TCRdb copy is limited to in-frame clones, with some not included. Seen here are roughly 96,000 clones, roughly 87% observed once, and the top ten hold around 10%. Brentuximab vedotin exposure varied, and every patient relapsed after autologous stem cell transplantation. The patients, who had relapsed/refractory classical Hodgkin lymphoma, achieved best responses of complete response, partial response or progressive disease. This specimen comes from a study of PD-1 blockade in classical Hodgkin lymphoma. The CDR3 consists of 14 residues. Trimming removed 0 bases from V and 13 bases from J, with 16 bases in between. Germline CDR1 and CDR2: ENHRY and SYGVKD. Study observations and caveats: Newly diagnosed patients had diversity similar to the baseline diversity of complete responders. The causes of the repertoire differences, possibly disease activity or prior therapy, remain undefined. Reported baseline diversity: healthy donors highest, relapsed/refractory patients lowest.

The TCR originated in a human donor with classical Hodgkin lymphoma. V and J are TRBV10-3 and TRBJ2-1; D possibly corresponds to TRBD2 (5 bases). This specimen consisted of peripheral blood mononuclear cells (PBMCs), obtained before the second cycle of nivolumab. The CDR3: CAISESRTEAFQFF. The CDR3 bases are TGTGCCATCAGTGAGTCGCGGACGGAGGCCTTCCAGTTCTTC.